This TCR beta chain was captured in a study of blood T cells in healthy people across ages. Overall study: About one barcoded beta molecule was captured per two T cells (by template switching).

The study, taken as a whole, reports: The study found more naive CD4+ cells and higher diversity in long-lived than aged donors. Any changes in expanded clonotypes were possibly confounded, as donor CMV status remained unknown.

Details on this clonotype: Its matching antigen is unknown.

The use of a sample-barcoded 5' primer and a J-beta primer mix characterized a second PCR of about 7 to 12 cycles. CDR3-containing paired-end reads numbering at least 2.5 million came from each sample. TCRdb analysed the 5' RACE reads with MiXCR anew, one entry per CDR3 protein. The sample has 700,000 to 900,000 distinct CDR3 sequences, about 55% seen once. This CDR3 spans 13 amino acids. CDR1 is MDHEN and CDR2 is SYDVKM in the germline V gene. V was trimmed by 3 bases and J by 7 bases, leaving 12 bases between them. The sample consisted of blood. The chain uses TRBV28 and TRBJ1-2; tentatively, D is TRBD1 (5 bases). This TCR was recovered from an elderly man in good health. CDR3: CASSFGGVGGYTF. CDR3 DNA: TGTGCCAGCAGTTTTGGGGGTGTTGGTGGCTACACCTTC.